This T cell receptor (beta chain) was retrieved from a study of T-cell memory formation after mild COVID-19. Overall study findings and caveats: Researchers could not confirm that second-wave clones peaking on day 37 targeted SARS-CoV-2. Contracting CD4+ clones lay largely in CM and EM, with CD8+ ones residing in EMRA. Pre-infection memory carried some responding clones, suggesting that cross-reactive memory joined.

Concerning this clonotype: The antigen is not known.

Germline CDR1 SGHVS, CDR2 FNYEAQ. V was trimmed by 1 base and J by 0 bases, leaving 11 bases between them. This CDR3 has 16 residues. TCRdb processed the 5' RACE reads anew with MiXCR; each CDR3 protein has one entry. The sample has 120,000 to 150,000 distinct CDR3 sequences; 19% are singletons. The specimen sequenced was PBMCs or a T cell subset sorted from them (not recorded which). The J gene is TRBJ2-3, the V gene TRBV7-6; perhaps TRBD2 as D (6 bases). The clonotype was recovered from an adult woman who had mild COVID-19 (a few samples of this study predate the infection). Cell type and time point are not known. CDR3 nucleotides: TGTGCCAGCAGCTTAGGTAGCGGCCCTAGCACAGATACGCAGTATTTT. Protein: CASSLGSGPSTDTQYF. Complete variable domain (other parts from reference TRBV7-6 and TRBJ2-3): GAGVSQSPRYKVTKRGQDVALRCDPISGHVSLYWYRQALGQGPEFLTYFNYEAQQDKSGLPNDRFSAERPEGSISTLTIQRTEQRDSAMYRCASSLGSGPSTDTQYFGPGTRLTVL.